This T cell receptor (beta chain) was retrieved from a study of cytomegalovirus exposure and HLA in healthy donors. Overall study findings and caveats: In a later analysis, first-cohort TCR clusters were found to tend to co-occur in the 120 or so validation repertoires.

With respect to this clone: The antigen remains unidentified.

TCRdb keeps only in-frame clones here, not all; method: immunoSEQ multiplex PCR. The sample has 50,000 or so clones; over 85% are singletons. The V and J ends lost 4 bases and 6 bases, in that order; junction bases with no gene match: 19. Germline V gene lookup returns CDR1 LGHNT and CDR2 FRNRAP. The CDR3 sequence is 18 residues long. This chain uses TRBV12-5 with TRBJ2-3; 7 bases match TRBD1. The sequencing input was PBMCs. This TCR was sampled from a woman between 18 and 30 years old in good health and CMV-seropositive. CDR3 region: CASGSSRQTGTHLDTQYF. CDR3 DNA sequence: TGTGCTAGTGGTTCCTCCCGTCAGACAGGGACCCATTTGGATACGCAGTATTTT.